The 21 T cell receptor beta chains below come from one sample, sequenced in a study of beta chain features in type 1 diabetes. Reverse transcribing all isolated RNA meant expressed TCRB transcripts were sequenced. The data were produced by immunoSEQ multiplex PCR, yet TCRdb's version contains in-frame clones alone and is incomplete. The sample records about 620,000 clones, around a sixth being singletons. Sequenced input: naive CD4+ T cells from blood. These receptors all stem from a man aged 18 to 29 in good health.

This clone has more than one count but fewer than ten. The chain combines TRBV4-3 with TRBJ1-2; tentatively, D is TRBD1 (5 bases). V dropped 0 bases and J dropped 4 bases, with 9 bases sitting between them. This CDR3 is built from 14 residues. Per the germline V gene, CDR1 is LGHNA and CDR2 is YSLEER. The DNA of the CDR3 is TGCGCCAGCAGCCAAGATTCAGGGACCTATGGCTACACCTTC. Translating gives CASSQDSGTYGYTF.

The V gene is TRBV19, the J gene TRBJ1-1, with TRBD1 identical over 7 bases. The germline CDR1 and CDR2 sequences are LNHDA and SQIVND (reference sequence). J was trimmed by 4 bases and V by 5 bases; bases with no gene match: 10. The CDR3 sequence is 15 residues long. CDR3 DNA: TGTGCCAGTAGTGCCTTACAGGGGAGAGGCACTGAAGCTTTCTTT. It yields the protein CASSALQGRGTEAFF.

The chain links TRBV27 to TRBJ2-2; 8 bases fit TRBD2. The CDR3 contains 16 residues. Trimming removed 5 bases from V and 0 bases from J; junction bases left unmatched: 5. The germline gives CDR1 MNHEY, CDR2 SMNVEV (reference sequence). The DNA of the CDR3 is TGTGCCAGCAGTCCACCGGGACTAGCGAACACCGGGGAGCTGTTTTTT. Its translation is CASSPPGLANTGELFF.

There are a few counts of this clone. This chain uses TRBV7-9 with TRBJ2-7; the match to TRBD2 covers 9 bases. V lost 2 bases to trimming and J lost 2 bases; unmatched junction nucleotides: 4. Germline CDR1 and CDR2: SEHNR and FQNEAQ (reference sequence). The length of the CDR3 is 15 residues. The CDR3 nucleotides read TGTGCCAGCAGCTTAATAGGCGGGAGGGCCTACGAGCAGTACTTC. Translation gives CASSLIGGRAYEQYF.

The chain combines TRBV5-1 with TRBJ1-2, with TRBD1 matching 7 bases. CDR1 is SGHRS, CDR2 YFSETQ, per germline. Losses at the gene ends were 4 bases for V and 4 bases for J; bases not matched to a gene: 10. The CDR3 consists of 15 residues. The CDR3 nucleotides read TGCGCCAGCAGCCAGGGGGACAGCAGTTTCTATGGCTACACCTTC. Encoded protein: CASSQGDSSFYGYTF. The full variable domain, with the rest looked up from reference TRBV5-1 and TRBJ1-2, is KAGVTQTPRYLIKTRGQQVTLSCSPISGHRSVSWYQQTPGQGLQFLFEYFSETQRNKGNFPGRFSGRQFSNSRSEMNVSTLELGDSALYLCASSQGDSSFYGYTFGSGTRLTVV.

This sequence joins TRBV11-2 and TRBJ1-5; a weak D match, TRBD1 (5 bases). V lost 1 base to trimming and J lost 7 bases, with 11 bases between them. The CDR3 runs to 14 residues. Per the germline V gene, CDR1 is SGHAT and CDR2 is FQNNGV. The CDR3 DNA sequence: TGTGCCAGCAGCTTAGCACGGGGACTCCAGCCCCAGCATTTT. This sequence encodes CASSLARGLQPQHF.

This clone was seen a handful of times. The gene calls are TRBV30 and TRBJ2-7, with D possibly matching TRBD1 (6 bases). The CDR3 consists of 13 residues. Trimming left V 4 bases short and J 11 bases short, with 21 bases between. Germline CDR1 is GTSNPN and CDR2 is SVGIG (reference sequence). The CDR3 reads CAWNPHAGQTEYF. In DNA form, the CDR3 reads TGTGCCTGGAACCCGCACGCCGGACAGACTGAGTACTTC.

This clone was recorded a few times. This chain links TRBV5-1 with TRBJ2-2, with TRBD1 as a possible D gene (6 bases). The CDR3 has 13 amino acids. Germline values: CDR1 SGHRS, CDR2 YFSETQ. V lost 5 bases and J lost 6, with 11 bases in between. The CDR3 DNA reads TGCGCCAGCAGAGCAGGGGCGGCCGGGGAGCTGTTTTTT. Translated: CASRAGAAGELFF.

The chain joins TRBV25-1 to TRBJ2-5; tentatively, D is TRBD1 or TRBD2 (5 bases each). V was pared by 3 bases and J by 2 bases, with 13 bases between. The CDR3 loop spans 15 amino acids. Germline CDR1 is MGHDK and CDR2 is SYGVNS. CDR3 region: CASSEAGAAQETQYF. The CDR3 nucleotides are TGTGCCAGCAGTGAGGCCGGGGCCGCACAAGAGACCCAGTACTTC.

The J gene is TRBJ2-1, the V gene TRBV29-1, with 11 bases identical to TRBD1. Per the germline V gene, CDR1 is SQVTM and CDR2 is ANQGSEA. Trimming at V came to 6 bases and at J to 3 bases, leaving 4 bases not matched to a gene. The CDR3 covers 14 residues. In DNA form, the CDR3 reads TGCAGCGTCGACGGGACAGGGGGCTACAATGAGCAGTTCTTC. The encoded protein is CSVDGTGGYNEQFF.

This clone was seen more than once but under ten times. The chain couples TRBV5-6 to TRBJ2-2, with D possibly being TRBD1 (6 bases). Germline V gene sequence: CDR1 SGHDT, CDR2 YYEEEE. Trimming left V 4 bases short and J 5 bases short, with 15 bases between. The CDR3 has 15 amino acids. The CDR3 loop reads CASSPGPQGTGELFF. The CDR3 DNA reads TGTGCCAGCAGCCCAGGTCCACAGGGAACCGGGGAGCTGTTTTTT.

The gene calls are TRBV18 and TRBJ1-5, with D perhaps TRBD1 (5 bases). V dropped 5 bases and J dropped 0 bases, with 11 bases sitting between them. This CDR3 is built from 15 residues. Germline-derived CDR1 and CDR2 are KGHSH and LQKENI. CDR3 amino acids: CASSKTGYSNQPQHF. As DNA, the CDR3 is TGTGCCAGCTCAAAAACAGGATATAGCAATCAGCCCCAGCATTTT. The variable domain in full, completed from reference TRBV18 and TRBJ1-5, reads NAGVMQNPRHLVRRRGQEARLRCSPMKGHSHVYWYRQLPEEGLKFMVYLQKENIIDESGMPKERFSAEFPKEGPSILRIQQVVRGDSAAYFCASSKTGYSNQPQHFGDGTRLSIL.

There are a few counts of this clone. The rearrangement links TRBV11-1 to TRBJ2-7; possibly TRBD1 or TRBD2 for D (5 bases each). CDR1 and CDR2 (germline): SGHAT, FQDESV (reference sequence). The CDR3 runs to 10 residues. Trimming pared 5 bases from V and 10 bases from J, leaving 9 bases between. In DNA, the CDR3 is TGTGCCAGCAGCCCGGGACGTCAGTACTTC. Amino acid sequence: CASSPGRQYF. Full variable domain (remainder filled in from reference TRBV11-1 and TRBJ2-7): EAEVAQSPRYKITEKSQAVAFWCDPISGHATLYWYRQILGQGPELLVQFQDESVVDDSQLPKDRFSAERLKGVDSTLKIQPAELGDSAMYLCASSPGRQYFGPGTRLTVT.

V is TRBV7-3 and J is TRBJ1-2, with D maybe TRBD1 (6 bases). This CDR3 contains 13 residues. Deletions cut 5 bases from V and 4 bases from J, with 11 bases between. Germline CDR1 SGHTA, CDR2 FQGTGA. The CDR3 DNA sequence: TGTGCCAGCAGCACACAGGGAGTCTATGGCTACACCTTC. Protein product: CASSTQGVYGYTF.

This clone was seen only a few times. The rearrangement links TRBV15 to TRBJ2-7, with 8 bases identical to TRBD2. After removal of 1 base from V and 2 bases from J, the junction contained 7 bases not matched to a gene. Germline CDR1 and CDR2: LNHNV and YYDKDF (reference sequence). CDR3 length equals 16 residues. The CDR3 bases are TGTGCCACCAGCAGAGGAGGTAGCGGGACGACCTACGAGCAGTACTTC. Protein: CATSRGGSGTTYEQYF.

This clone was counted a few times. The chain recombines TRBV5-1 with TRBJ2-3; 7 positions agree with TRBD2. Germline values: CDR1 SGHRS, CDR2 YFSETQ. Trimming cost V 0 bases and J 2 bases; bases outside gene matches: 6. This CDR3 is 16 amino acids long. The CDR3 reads CASSLEASGLTDTQYF. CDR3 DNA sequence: TGCGCCAGCAGCTTGGAGGCTAGCGGACTCACAGATACGCAGTATTTT.

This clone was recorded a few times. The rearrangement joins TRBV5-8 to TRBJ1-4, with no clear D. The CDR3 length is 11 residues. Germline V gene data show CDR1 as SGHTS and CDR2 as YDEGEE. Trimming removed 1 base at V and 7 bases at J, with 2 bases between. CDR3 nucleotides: TGTGCCAGCAGCTTGTTTGAAAAACTGTTTTTT. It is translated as CASSLFEKLFF.

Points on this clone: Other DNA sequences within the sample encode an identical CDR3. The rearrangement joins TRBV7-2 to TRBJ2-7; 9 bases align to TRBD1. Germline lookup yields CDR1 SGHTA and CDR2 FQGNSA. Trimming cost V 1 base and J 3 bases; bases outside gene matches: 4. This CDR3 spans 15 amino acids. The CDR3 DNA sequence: TGTGCCAGCAGCTTAGTGAGACAGGGGGACTACGAGCAGTACTTC. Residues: CASSLVRQGDYEQYF.

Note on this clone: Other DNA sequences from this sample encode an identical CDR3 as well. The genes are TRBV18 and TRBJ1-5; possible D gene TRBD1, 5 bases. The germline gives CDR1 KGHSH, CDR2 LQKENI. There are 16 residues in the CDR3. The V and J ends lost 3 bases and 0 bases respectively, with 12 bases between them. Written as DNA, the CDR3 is TGTGCCAGCTCACCGGGGGGACTATATAGCAATCAGCCCCAGCATTTT. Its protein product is CASSPGGLYSNQPQHF.

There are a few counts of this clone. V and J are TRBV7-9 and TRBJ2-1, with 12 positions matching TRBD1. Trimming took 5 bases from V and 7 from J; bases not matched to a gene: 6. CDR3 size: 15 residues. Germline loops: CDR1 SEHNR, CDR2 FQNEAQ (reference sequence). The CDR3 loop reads CASSPGQGAVNEQFF. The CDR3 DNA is TGTGCCAGCAGCCCGGGACAGGGGGCGGTTAATGAGCAGTTCTTC. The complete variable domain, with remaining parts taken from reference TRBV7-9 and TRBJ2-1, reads DTGVSQNPRHKITKRGQNVTFRCDPISEHNRLYWYRQTLGQGPEFLTYFQNEAQLEKSRLLSDRFSAERPKGSFSTLEIQRTEQGDSAMYLCASSPGQGAVNEQFFGPGTRLTVL.

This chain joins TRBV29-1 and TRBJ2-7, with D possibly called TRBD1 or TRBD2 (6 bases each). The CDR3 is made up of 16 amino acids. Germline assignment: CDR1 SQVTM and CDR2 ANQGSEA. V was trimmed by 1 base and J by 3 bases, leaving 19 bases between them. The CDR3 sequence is CSVEVAGTGRLYEQYF. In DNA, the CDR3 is TGCAGCGTTGAAGTGGCGGGCACAGGGAGGCTCTACGAGCAGTACTTC.